This TCR beta chain was captured by sequencing in a study of response to subunit inactivated influenza vaccine. Broader study findings: T cells newly recruited by each seasonal influenza vaccination are few, the authors suggested.

TCRdb reprocessed the RT-PCR reads with MiXCR, giving one entry per CDR3 protein. The repertoire holds approximately 520,000 distinct CDR3 sequences, with approximately 15% as singletons. Trimming cost V 6 bases and J 7 bases; bases outside gene matches: 7. The CDR3 consists of 14 residues. This clonotype occurred a few times. Its specificity is not known. The chain has TRBV12-3 or TRBV12-4 and TRBJ2-7, with 12 bases fitting TRBD1. Sequenced material: CD4+ T cells sorted from PBMCs, taken around 25 months after vaccination. The sequence derives from a man aged 50 to 75 who received an inactivated influenza vaccine. CDR3 amino acids: CASRPGQGAKEQYF. CDR3 DNA sequence: TGTGCCAGCAGGCCGGGACAGGGGGCTAAAGAGCAGTACTTC.